This TCR beta chain comes out of a study of Ad26.COV2.S vaccination and SARS-CoV-2 variants. The germline CDR1 and CDR2 sequences are SGHRS and YFSETQ. The CDR3 sequence is 14 residues long. V lost 5 bases to trimming and J lost 0 bases, with 10 bases between them. This table comes from immunoSEQ multiplex PCR, and its TCRdb copy is limited to in-frame clones, with some not included. This sample has 350,000 to 450,000 clones; roughly 94% occur once, and the top ten carry under 5%. This receptor was taken from a human donor who had recovered from COVID-19. Source: peripheral blood, taken after recovery from COVID-19. The chain has TRBV5-1 and TRBJ2-3; D gene ambiguous. In DNA form, the CDR3 reads TGCGCCAGCAGGTCCCAAACTAGCACAGATACGCAGTATTTT. Residues: CASRSQTSTDTQYF.